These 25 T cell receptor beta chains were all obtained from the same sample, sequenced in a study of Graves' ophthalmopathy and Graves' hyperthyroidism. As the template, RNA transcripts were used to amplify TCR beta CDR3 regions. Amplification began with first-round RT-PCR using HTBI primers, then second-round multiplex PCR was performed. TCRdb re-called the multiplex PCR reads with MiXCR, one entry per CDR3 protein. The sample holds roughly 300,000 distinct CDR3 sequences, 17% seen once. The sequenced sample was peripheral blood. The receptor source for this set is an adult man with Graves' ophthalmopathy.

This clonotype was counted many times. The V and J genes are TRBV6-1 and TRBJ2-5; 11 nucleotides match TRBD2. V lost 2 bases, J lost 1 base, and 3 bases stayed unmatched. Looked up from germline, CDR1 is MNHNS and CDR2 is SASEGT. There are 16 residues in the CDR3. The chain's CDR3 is CASSEPTSGGQETQYF. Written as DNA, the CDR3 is TGTGCCAGCAGTGAACCTACTAGCGGGGGCCAAGAGACCCAGTACTTC.

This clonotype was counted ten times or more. For the CDR3, the DNA is TGTGCCACCAGTGAAGCTGGGACAGGGGGCCACTACGAGCAGTACTTC. Its protein product is CATSEAGTGGHYEQYF. The chain carries TRBV24-1 and TRBJ2-7, with 12 bases fitting TRBD1. Germline V gene lookup returns CDR1 KGHDR and CDR2 SFDVKD. CDR3 length: 16 amino acids. The V and J ends lost 4 bases and 3 bases, in that order; junction bases with no gene match: 6.

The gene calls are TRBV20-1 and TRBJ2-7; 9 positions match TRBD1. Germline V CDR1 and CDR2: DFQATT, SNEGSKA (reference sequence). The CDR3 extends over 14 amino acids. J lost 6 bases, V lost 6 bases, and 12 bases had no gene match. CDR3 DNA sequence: TGCAGTGCGATGAATCCGGGACAGGGAGTCGAGCAGTACTTC. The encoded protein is CSAMNPGQGVEQYF.

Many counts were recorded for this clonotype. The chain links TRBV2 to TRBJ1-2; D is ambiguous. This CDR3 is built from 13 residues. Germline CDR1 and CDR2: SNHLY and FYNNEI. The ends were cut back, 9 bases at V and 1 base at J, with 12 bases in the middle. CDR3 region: CARGSLLNYGYTF. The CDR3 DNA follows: TGTGCCAGGGGGAGCCTTCTTAACTATGGCTACACCTTC.

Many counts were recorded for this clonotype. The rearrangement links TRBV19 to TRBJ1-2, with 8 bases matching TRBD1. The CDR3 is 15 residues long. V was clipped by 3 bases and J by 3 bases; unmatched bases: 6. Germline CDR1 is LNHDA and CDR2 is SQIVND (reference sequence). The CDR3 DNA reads TGTGCCAGTAGTATCTTGCAGGGGGCTGACTATGGCTACACCTTC. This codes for CASSILQGADYGYTF.

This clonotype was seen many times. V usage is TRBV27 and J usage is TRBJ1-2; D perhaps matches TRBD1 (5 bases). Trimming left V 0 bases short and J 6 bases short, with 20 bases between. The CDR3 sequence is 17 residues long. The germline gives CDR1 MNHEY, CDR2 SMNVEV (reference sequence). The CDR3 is CASSLSFRKGRADGYTF. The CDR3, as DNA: TGTGCCAGCAGTTTATCGTTCAGGAAGGGCAGGGCAGATGGCTACACCTTC.

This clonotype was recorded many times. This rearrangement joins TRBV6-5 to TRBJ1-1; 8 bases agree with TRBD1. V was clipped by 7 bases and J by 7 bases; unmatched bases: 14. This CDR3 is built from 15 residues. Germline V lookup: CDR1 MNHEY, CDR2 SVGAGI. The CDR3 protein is CASKGLGRGRVEAFF. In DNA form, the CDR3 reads TGTGCCAGCAAAGGCCTCGGCAGGGGGCGGGTTGAAGCTTTCTTT.

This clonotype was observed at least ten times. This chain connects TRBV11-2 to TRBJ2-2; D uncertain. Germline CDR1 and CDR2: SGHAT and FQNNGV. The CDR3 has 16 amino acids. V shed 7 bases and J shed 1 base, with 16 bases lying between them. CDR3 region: CASTVTQTVNTGELFF. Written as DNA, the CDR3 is TGTGCCAGCACCGTTACCCAGACCGTGAACACCGGGGAGCTGTTTTTT.

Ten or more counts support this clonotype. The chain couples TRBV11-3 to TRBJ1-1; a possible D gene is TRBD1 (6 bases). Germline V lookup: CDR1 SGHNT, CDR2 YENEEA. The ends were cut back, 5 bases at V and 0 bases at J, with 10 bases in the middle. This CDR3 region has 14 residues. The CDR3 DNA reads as TGTGCCAGCAGCGTGGACAGCATGAACACTGAAGCTTTCTTT. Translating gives CASSVDSMNTEAFF.

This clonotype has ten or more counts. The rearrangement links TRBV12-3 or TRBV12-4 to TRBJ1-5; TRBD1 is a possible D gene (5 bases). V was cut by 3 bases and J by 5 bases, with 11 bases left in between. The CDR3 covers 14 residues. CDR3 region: CASSLAQTDQPQHF. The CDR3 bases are TGTGCCAGCAGTTTGGCGCAGACAGATCAGCCCCAGCATTTT.

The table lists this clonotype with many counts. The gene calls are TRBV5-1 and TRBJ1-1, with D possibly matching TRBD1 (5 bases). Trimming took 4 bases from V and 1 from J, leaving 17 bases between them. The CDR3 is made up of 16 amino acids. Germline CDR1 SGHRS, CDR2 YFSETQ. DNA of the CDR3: TGCGCCAGCAGCCCGGGGCCGGGTGGAACGAACACTGAAGCTTTCTTT. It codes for CASSPGPGGTNTEAFF.

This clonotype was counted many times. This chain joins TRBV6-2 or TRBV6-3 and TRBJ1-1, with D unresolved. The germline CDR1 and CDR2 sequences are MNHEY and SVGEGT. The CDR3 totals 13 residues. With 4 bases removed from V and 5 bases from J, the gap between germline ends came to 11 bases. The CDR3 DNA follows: TGTGCCAGCAGTTCCATCTCAGCTACTGAAGCTTTCTTT. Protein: CASSSISATEAFF.

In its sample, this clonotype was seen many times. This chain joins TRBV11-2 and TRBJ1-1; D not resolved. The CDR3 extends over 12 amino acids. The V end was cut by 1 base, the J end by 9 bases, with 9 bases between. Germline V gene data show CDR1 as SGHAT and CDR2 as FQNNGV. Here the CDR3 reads CASSLVGSQAFF. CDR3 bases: TGTGCCAGCAGCTTAGTGGGTTCACAAGCTTTCTTT. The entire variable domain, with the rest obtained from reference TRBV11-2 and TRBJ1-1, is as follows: EAGVAQSPRYKIIEKRQSVAFWCNPISGHATLYWYQQILGQGPKLLIQFQNNGVVDDSQLPKDRFSAERLKGVDSTLKIQPAKLEDSAVYLCASSLVGSQAFFGQGTRLTVV.

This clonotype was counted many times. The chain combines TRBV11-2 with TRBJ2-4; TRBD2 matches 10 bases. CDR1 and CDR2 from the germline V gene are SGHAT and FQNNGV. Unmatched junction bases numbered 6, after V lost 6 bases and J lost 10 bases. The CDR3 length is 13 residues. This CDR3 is CASRTAGGQIQYF. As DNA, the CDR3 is TGTGCCAGCAGGACAGCGGGAGGGCAGATTCAGTACTTC. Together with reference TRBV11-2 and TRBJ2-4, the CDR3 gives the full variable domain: EAGVAQSPRYKIIEKRQSVAFWCNPISGHATLYWYQQILGQGPKLLIQFQNNGVVDDSQLPKDRFSAERLKGVDSTLKIQPAKLEDSAVYLCASRTAGGQIQYFGAGTRLSVL.

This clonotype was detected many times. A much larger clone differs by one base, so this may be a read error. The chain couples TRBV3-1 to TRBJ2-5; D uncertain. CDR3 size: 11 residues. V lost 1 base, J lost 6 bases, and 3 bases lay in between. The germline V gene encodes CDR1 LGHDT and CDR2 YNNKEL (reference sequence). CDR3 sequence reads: CASSQAKTQYF. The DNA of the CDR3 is TGTGCCAGCAGCCAAGCAAAGACCCAGTACTTC.

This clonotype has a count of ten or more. CDR3 region: CSVEYSVQETQYF. The CDR3 DNA follows: TGCAGCGTTGAATATTCGGTTCAAGAGACCCAGTACTTC. This chain joins TRBV29-1 and TRBJ2-5; D unclear. The CDR3 extends over 13 amino acids. Trimming took 2 bases from V and 2 from J, leaving 9 bases between them. Per germline, CDR1 SQVTM and CDR2 ANQGSEA. The whole variable domain, filled in from reference TRBV29-1 and TRBJ2-5, reads SAVISQKPSRDICQRGTSLTIQCQVDSQVTMMFWYRQQPGQSLTLIATANQGSEATYESGFVIDKFPISRPNLTFSTLTVSNMSPEDSSIYLCSVEYSVQETQYFGPGTRLLVL.

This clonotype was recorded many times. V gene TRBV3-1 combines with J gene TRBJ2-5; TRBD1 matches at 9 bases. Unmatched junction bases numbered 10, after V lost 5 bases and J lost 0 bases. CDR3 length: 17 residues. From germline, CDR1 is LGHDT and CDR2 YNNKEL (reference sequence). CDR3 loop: CASSSRRGQGNQETQYF. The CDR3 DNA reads TGTGCCAGCAGCTCAAGGAGGGGACAGGGCAACCAAGAGACCCAGTACTTC.

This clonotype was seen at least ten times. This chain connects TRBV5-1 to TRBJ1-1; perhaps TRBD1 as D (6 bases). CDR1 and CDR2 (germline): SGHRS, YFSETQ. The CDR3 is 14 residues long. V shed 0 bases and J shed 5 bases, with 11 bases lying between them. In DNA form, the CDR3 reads TGCGCCAGCAGCTTGGGGGCTACAGGGACTGAAGCTTTCTTT. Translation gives CASSLGATGTEAFF. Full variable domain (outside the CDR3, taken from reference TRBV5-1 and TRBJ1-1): KAGVTQTPRYLIKTRGQQVTLSCSPISGHRSVSWYQQTPGQGLQFLFEYFSETQRNKGNFPGRFSGRQFSNSRSEMNVSTLELGDSALYLCASSLGATGTEAFFGQGTRLTVV.

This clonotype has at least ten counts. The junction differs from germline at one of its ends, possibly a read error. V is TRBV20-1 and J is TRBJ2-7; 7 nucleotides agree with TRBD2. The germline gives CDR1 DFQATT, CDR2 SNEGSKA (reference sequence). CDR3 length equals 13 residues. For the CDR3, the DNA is TGCAGTGCTAGAATCCAGCGGGGCTACAAGCAGTACTTC. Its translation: CSARIQRGYKQYF.

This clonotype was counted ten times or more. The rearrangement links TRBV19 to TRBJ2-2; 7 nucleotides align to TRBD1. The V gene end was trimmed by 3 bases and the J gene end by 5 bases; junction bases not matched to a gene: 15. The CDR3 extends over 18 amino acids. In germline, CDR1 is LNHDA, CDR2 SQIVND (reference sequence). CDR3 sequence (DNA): TGTGCCAGTAGTATCGGACCTCTCAAGACAGGGAGAACCGGGGAGCTGTTTTTT. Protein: CASSIGPLKTGRTGELFF. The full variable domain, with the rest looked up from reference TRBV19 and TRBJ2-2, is DGGITQSPKYLFRKEGQNVTLSCEQNLNHDAMYWYRQDPGQGLRLIYYSQIVNDFQKGDIAEGYSVSREKKESFPLTVTSAQKNPTAFYLCASSIGPLKTGRTGELFFGEGSRLTVL.

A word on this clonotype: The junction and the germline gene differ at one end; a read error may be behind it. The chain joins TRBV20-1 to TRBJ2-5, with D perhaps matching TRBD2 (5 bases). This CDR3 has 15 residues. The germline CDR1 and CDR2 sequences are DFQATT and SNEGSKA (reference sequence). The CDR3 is CSARDGGAFQETQYF. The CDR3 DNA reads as TGCAGTGCTAGAGATGGAGGAGCGTTCCAAGAGACTCAGTACTTC.

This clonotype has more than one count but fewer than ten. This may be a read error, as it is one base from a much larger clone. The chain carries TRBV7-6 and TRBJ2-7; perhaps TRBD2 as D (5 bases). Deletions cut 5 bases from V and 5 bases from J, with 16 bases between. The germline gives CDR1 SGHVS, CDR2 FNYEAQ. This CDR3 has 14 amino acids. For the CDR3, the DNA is TGTGCCAGCAGCCCCGAAGCGGCAGGAGACGAGCAGTACTTC. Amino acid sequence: CASSPEAAGDEQYF.

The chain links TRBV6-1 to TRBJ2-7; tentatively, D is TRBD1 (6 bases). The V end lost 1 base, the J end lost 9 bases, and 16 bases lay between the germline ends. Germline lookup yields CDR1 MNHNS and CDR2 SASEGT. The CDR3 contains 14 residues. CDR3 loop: CASSEVGQPRGQYF. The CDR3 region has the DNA TGTGCCAGCAGTGAAGTAGGACAGCCCCGAGGGCAGTACTTC.

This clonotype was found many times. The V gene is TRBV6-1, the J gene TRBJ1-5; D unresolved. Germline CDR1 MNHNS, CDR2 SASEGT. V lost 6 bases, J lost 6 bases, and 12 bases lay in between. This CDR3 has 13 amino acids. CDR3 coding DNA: TGTGCCAGCAGCCTGCGGGATGGTCAGCCCCAGCATTTT. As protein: CASSLRDGQPQHF.

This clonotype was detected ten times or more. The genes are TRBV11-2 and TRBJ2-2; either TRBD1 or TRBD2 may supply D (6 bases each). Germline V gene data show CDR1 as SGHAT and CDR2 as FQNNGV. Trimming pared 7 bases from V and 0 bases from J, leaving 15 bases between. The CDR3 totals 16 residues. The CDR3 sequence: CASNPRGPANTGELFF. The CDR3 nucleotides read TGTGCCAGCAACCCACGGGGGCCGGCGAACACCGGGGAGCTGTTTTTT. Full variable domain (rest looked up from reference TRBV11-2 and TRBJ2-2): EAGVAQSPRYKIIEKRQSVAFWCNPISGHATLYWYQQILGQGPKLLIQFQNNGVVDDSQLPKDRFSAERLKGVDSTLKIQPAKLEDSAVYLCASNPRGPANTGELFFGEGSRLTVL.